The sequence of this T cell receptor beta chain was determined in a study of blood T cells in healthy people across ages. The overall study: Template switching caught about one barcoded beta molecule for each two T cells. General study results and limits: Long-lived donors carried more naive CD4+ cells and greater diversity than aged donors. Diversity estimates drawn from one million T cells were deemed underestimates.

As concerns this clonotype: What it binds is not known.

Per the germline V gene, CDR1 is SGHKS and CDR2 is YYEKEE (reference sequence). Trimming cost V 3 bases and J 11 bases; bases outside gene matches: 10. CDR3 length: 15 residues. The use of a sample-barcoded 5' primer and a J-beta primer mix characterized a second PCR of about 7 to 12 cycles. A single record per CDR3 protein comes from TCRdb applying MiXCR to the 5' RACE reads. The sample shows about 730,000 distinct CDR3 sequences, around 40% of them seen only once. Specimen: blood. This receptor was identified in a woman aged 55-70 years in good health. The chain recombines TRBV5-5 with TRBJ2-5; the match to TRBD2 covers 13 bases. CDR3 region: CASSSGLAGDDEQYF. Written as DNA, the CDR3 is TGTGCCAGCAGCTCAGGACTAGCGGGAGACGATGAGCAGTACTTC.